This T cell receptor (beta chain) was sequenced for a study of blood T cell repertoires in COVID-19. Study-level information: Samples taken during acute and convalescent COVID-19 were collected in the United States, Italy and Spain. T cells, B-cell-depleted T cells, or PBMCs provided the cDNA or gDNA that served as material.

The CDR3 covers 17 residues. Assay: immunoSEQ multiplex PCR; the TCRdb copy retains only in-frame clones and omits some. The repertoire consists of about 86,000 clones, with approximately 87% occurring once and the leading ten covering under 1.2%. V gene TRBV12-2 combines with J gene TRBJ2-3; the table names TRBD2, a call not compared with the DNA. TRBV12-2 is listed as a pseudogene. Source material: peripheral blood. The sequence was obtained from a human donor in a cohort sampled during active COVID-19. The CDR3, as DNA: TGTGCAAGTCGCTTTCGGGGGGGACTAGCCCGCTCAGATACGCAGTATTTT. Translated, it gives CASRFRGGLARSDTQYF.